These 24 T cell receptor beta chains were sequenced from one sample in a study of brain T cells in children with intractable seizures. Indicated time point: blood from clinic visit 5 months post-surgery; TSC patient then seizure free. TCRdb's table, derived via immunoSEQ multiplex PCR, lists solely in-frame clones and lacks some. In the table there are about 340,000 clones, approximately 93% of which are singletons. This specimen consisted of peripheral blood, obtained approximately 5 months after surgery. The receptors were gathered from a boy in the first two years of life with tuberous sclerosis and intractable seizures.

The V gene is TRBV30, the J gene TRBJ2-7; possibly TRBD2 for D (6 bases). In germline, CDR1 is GTSNPN, CDR2 SVGIG (reference sequence). The CDR3 loop spans 13 amino acids. The CDR3 sequence: CAGDRGGSYEQYF. CDR3 nucleotides: TGTGCAGGGGACCGGGGAGGATCCTACGAGCAGTACTTC.

The chain carries TRBV21-1 and TRBJ2-5; TRBD1, the D gene given by the table, was not confirmed from the DNA. TRBV21-1 is a pseudogene segment. The CDR3 is made up of 16 amino acids. CDR3 DNA: TGTGCCAGCAGCAGGACAGGGCTAATAGGTAAAGAGACCCAGTACTTC. This gives the protein CASSRTGLIGKETQYF.

The table lists this clone with a count of one. The chain joins TRBV12-3 or TRBV12-4 to TRBJ2-3, with unresolved D. V was shortened by 2 bases and J by 11 bases, with 11 bases between the two germline ends. This CDR3 contains 12 residues. CDR3 amino acids: CASSLSKVRQYF. The DNA of the CDR3 is TGTGCCAGCAGTTTATCGAAGGTGCGGCAGTATTTT.

The V gene is TRBV6-5, the J gene TRBJ2-7, with a tentative D call TRBD2 (6 bases). Trimming took off 3 bases at V and 3 bases at J, with 15 bases between the two ends. Germline lookup yields CDR1 MNHEY and CDR2 SVGAGI. The CDR3 extends over 15 amino acids. The CDR3 nucleotides are TGTGCCAGCAGTTATCAGCCGGGAGCCCTCTACGAGCAGTACTTC. It yields the protein CASSYQPGALYEQYF.

The chain couples TRBV20-1 to TRBJ1-3; maybe TRBD1 (6 bases). This CDR3 is 14 amino acids long. The V end lost 3 bases, the J end lost 2 bases, and 11 bases lay between the germline ends. The germline V gene encodes CDR1 DFQATT and CDR2 SNEGSKA (reference sequence). The CDR3 nucleotides are TGCAGTGCTAGTTTACCAGGGGCTGGAAACACCATATATTTT. It specifies CSASLPGAGNTIYF.

The chain employs TRBV10-3 and TRBJ2-1; 10 bases map to TRBD2. The CDR3 length is 16 residues. The trim removed 4 bases at V and 8 bases at J, leaving 11 bases unmatched. Germline V gene sequence: CDR1 ENHRY, CDR2 SYGVKD. The CDR3 reads CAISGAGGLIVDEQFF. The CDR3 region has the DNA TGTGCCATCAGTGGAGCGGGGGGGCTAATTGTCGATGAGCAGTTCTTC.

V and J are TRBV9 and TRBJ2-1; TRBD2 matches 13 bases. V lost 4 bases and J lost 3; bases outside the gene matches: 7. This CDR3 is built from 17 residues. CDR1 is SGDLS, CDR2 YYNGEE, per germline. In DNA form, the CDR3 reads TGTGCCAGCAGCTATCGGACTAGCGGGAGTCTCTACAATGAGCAGTTCTTC. Translating gives CASSYRTSGSLYNEQFF.

V usage is TRBV28 and J usage is TRBJ2-1; D unresolved. CDR3 size: 17 residues. Deletions cut 3 bases from V and 0 bases from J, with 15 bases between. Germline CDR1 reads MDHEN; CDR2 reads SYDVKM. DNA for the CDR3: TGTGCCAGCAGTTTTCCCCCTGGACGGGCCTCCTACAATGAGCAGTTCTTC. This translates into CASSFPPGRASYNEQFF.

Written as DNA, the CDR3 is TGTGCCAGTAGTAGAAAAACGACTGGGCGACGGGAAGGCTACACCTTC. This sequence encodes CASSRKTTGRREGYTF. This chain joins TRBV19 and TRBJ1-2, with D uncertain. Germline V gives CDR1 LNHDA, CDR2 SQIVND (reference sequence). This CDR3 spans 16 amino acids. The V gene lost 4 bases and the J gene lost 8 bases, with 23 bases spanning the gap.

The J gene is TRBJ2-7, the V gene TRBV18, with D possibly TRBD1 on 5 matching bases. The CDR3 length is 15 residues. Germline assignment: CDR1 KGHSH and CDR2 LQKENI. V lost 2 bases to trimming and J lost 4 bases, with 15 bases between them. CDR3 DNA: TGTGCCAGCTCACCATACGAAGGGGCCCTTTACGAGCAGTACTTC. This translates into CASSPYEGALYEQYF.

This clone has only one observation. The rearrangement joins TRBV27 to TRBJ2-7; D is ambiguous. Trimming pared 5 bases from V and 6 bases from J, leaving 17 bases between. CDR1 is MNHEY, CDR2 SMNVEV, per germline (reference sequence). The CDR3 has 14 amino acids. The CDR3 DNA reads TGTGCCAGCAGTCCCGGCTGGCTAGTGGGCGAGCAGTACTTC. This gives the protein CASSPGWLVGEQYF.

A word on this clone: At one end the junction does not follow the germline gene, possibly because of a read error. The gene calls are TRBV18 and TRBJ2-6; possible D gene TRBD1, 5 bases. CDR1 and CDR2 from the germline V gene are KGHSH and LQKENI. The CDR3 is made up of 18 amino acids. The CDR3 protein is CASSPQETFVSGANVLTF. In nucleotides, the CDR3 is TGTGCCAGCTCCCCACAGGAAACTTTTGTCTCTGGGGCCAACGTCCTGACTTTC.

This chain uses TRBV6-5 with TRBJ2-1, with 10 bases fitting TRBD2. V shed 1 base and J 7 bases; nucleotides not matched to a gene: 7. The CDR3 has 16 residues. The germline V gene has CDR1 MNHEY and CDR2 SVGAGI. The CDR3 nucleotides read TGTGCCAGCAGTTACTACCCCGGAGCGGGGGGGAATGAGCAGTTCTTC. Translation: CASSYYPGAGGNEQFF.

This chain connects TRBV2 to TRBJ1-6, with unresolved D. The CDR3 spans 13 residues. V gave up 3 bases and J gave up 8 bases, with 8 bases separating them. CDR1 is SNHLY, CDR2 FYNNEI, per germline. CDR3 DNA sequence: TGTGCCAGCAGTGACCGTCGGGATTCACCCCTCCACTTT. This sequence encodes CASSDRRDSPLHF.

V and J are TRBV19 and TRBJ2-7; D might be TRBD2 (5 bases). This CDR3 has 13 residues. CDR1 is LNHDA and CDR2 is SQIVND in the germline V gene (reference sequence). Trimming took 3 bases from V and 1 from J, leaving 7 bases between them. The CDR3 DNA reads TGTGCCAGTAGTATCACTAGTTCCTACGAGCAGTACTTC. This gives the protein CASSITSSYEQYF.

The chain links TRBV3-1 (or the pseudogene TRBV3-2) to TRBJ1-4; D might be TRBD1 (5 bases). The CDR3 covers 15 residues. Trimming removed 1 base from V and 6 bases from J, with 12 bases in between. Germline V gives CDR1 LGHDT, CDR2 YNNKEL (reference sequence). CDR3 DNA sequence: TGTGCCAGCAGCCAAGGTGACCCGGGGGATGAAAAACTGTTTTTT. Amino acids: CASSQGDPGDEKLFF.

The rearrangement uses TRBV5-1 and TRBJ1-6; 7 bases are shared with TRBD1. The germline gives CDR1 SGHRS, CDR2 YFSETQ. With 4 bases clipped from V and 7 bases from J, the junction kept 14 bases outside the gene matches. The CDR3 runs to 17 residues. CDR3 sequence reads: CASSLPPPGTENSPLHF. The CDR3 DNA follows: TGCGCCAGCAGCCTACCCCCTCCCGGGACAGAAAATTCACCCCTCCACTTT.

V and J are TRBV19 and TRBJ1-2; D is undetermined. This CDR3 spans 14 amino acids. V gave up 3 bases and J gave up 8 bases, with 16 bases separating them. Germline V gives CDR1 LNHDA, CDR2 SQIVND (reference sequence). The CDR3: CASSMEGFPPGYTF. CDR3 coding DNA: TGTGCCAGTAGTATGGAGGGCTTCCCTCCAGGCTACACCTTC. Supplemented by reference TRBV19 and TRBJ1-2, the full variable domain reads DGGITQSPKYLFRKEGQNVTLSCEQNLNHDAMYWYRQDPGQGLRLIYYSQIVNDFQKGDIAEGYSVSREKKESFPLTVTSAQKNPTAFYLCASSMEGFPPGYTFGSGTRLTVV.

The rearrangement uses TRBV24-1 and TRBJ2-7; 7 positions agree with TRBD1. The V gene's germline CDR1 is KGHDR and CDR2 SFDVKD. The CDR3 runs to 12 residues. Trimming took 3 bases from V and 10 from J; bases not matched to a gene: 5. The CDR3 sequence is CATSDRGDRQYF. The DNA for the CDR3 is TGTGCCACCAGTGATAGAGGGGACAGACAGTACTTC.

This CDR3 is CASGLVIGNTDTQYF. CDR3 nucleotides: TGTGCTAGTGGTTTGGTAATAGGAAACACAGATACGCAGTATTTT. The J gene is TRBJ2-3, the V gene TRBV12-5; no reliable D call. Trimming took off 0 bases at V and 2 bases at J, with 9 bases between the two ends. Per the germline V gene, CDR1 is LGHNT and CDR2 is FRNRAP. This CDR3 has 15 residues. Together with reference TRBV12-5 and TRBJ2-3, the CDR3 gives the full variable domain: DARVTQTPRHKVTEMGQEVTMRCQPILGHNTVFWYRQTMMQGLELLAYFRNRAPLDDSGMPKDRFSAEMPDATLATLKIQPSEPRDSAVYFCASGLVIGNTDTQYFGPGTRLTVL.

V and J are TRBV20-1 and TRBJ2-4; D is ambiguous. This CDR3 has 14 residues. V lost 3 bases, J lost 0 bases, and 9 bases lay in between. The germline V gene encodes CDR1 DFQATT and CDR2 SNEGSKA (reference sequence). CDR3 sequence: CSASGRLAKNIQYF. The CDR3 nucleotides are TGCAGTGCTAGTGGTCGCCTAGCCAAAAACATTCAGTACTTC.

V is TRBV19 and J is TRBJ1-1; possibly TRBD1 for D (6 bases). Trimming took 11 bases from V and 0 from J, leaving 10 bases between them. Germline V gene data show CDR1 as LNHDA and CDR2 as SQIVND (reference sequence). This CDR3 has 12 amino acids. The CDR3 DNA follows: TGTGCCGCCAGGACAGTGAACACTGAAGCTTTCTTT. Encoded protein: CAARTVNTEAFF.

The V call is TRBV7-6, the J call TRBJ1-1; D is unclear. The V gene lost 1 base and the J gene lost 4 bases, with 10 bases spanning the gap. CDR3 length: 14 residues. In germline, CDR1 is SGHVS, CDR2 FNYEAQ. CDR3 amino acids: CASSLGVETTEAFF. In DNA form, the CDR3 reads TGTGCCAGCAGCTTAGGGGTGGAAACCACTGAAGCTTTCTTT.

The chain links TRBV27 to TRBJ2-5; 7 nucleotides line up with TRBD2. V gave up 2 bases and J gave up 7 bases; unmatched junction bases: 7. There are 14 residues in the CDR3. Germline V gene lookup returns CDR1 MNHEY and CDR2 SMNVEV (reference sequence). CDR3 amino acids: CASSLAGDTGTQYF. In DNA, the CDR3 is TGTGCCAGCAGTTTAGCGGGAGACACCGGGACCCAGTACTTC.